This is a list of T cell receptor beta chains from one sample in a study of blood T cells in healthy people across ages. Using its own MiXCR run on the 5' RACE reads, TCRdb lists one record per CDR3 protein. The data hold 1,300,000 or so distinct CDR3 sequences, with around 59% observed a single time. The sample comprised blood. Source of these receptors: a man aged 18 to 35 in good health. Both conserved end residues are part of each CDR3. Fields, in order: J gene, V gene, D gene, clone size, CDR3 protein, CDR3 DNA. D genes are given only for firm matches. Clone size, where shown, is once, few, many, or a class for clones that have expanded.

>TRBJ1-1|TRBV29-1|-|-
CSAFTGEAFF
TGCAGCGCCTTCACAGGTGAAGCTTTCTTT
>TRBJ2-6|TRBV2|-|-
CASTYRGGSSGANVLTF
TGTGCCAGCACTTACCGCGGAGGGTCCTCTGGGGCCAACGTCCTGACTTTC
>TRBJ1-2|TRBV15|-|-
CATSRGGTDGHGYTF
TGTGCCACCAGCAGAGGTGGGACCGACGGCCATGGCTACACCTTC
>TRBJ2-3|TRBV6-5|TRBD1|-
CASSYSGTVTSTDTQYF
TGTGCCAGCAGTTACTCCGGGACAGTCACTAGCACAGATACGCAGTATTTT
>TRBJ2-5|TRBV4-3|TRBD2|-
CASSQGLFGGGSQETQYF
TGCGCCAGCAGCCAAGGCCTCTTCGGCGGGGGGTCCCAAGAGACCCAGTACTTC
>TRBJ1-4|TRBV2|-|-
CASSAPGWGTNEKLFF
TGTGCCAGCAGTGCGCCGGGTTGGGGAACTAATGAAAAACTGTTTTTT
>TRBJ2-1|TRBV5-1|-|-
CASSPVDGSYNEQFF
TGCGCCAGCAGCCCCGTAGATGGCTCCTACAATGAGCAGTTCTTC
>TRBJ2-5|TRBV3-1|TRBD1|-
CASSQGQGGWETQYF
TGTGCCAGCAGCCAGGGACAGGGAGGTTGGGAGACCCAGTACTTC
>TRBJ2-7|TRBV28|-|once
CASTRGPNMADEQYF
TGTGCCAGCACCAGAGGCCCCAATATGGCCGACGAGCAGTACTTC
>TRBJ2-3|TRBV14|-|-
CASSQVTSDTQYF
TGTGCCAGCAGCCAAGTAACATCAGATACGCAGTATTTT
>TRBJ2-1|TRBV10-1|-|-
CASTGGLELFF
TGCGCCAGCACGGGGGGCCTGGAGTTGTTCTTC
>TRBJ1-6|TRBV28|TRBD1|-
CASLVNRDRSSYNSPLHF
TGTGCCAGCTTGGTTAACCGGGACAGGAGCTCCTATAATTCACCCCTCCACTTT
>TRBJ2-7|TRBV29-1|-|few
CSVLGFSSYEQYF
TGCAGCGTCCTGGGTTTTAGCTCCTACGAGCAGTACTTC
>TRBJ2-7|TRBV20-1|TRBD2|-
CSARDPPSGMSYEQYF
TGCAGTGCTAGAGATCCCCCTAGCGGGATGAGCTACGAGCAGTACTTC
>TRBJ2-1|TRBV6-2/TRBV6-3|TRBD2|-
CAGSSGLAGNEQFF
TGTGCCGGCAGTTCGGGACTAGCTGGTAATGAGCAGTTCTTC
>TRBJ1-1|TRBV6-5|-|few
CASSPGRINTEAFF
TGTGCCAGCAGTCCCGGACGGATTAACACTGAAGCTTTCTTT
>TRBJ2-4|TRBV29-1|-|-
CSVVLRIKNIQYF
TGCAGCGTTGTGCTCAGGATAAAAAACATTCAGTACTTC
>TRBJ1-1|TRBV27|TRBD1|-
CASNSDTTGVTEAFF
TGTGCCAGCAATTCCGACACGACAGGGGTCACTGAAGCTTTCTTT
>TRBJ2-7|TRBV10-3|-|-
CAIVSEGVGYEQYF
TGTGCCATTGTATCGGAGGGAGTGGGGTACGAGCAGTACTTC
>TRBJ2-3|TRBV11-2|-|-
CASSLGATGLSDTQYF
TGTGCCAGCAGCTTAGGGGCCACAGGGCTATCAGATACGCAGTATTTT
>TRBJ2-7|TRBV12-3/TRBV12-4|-|once
CASSQTRDGEQYF
TGTGCCAGCAGTCAGACTAGAGATGGGGAGCAGTACTTC
>TRBJ2-1|TRBV20-1|TRBD2|few
CSAFPLAGETNEQFF
TGCAGTGCTTTCCCACTAGCGGGAGAAACAAATGAGCAGTTCTTC
>TRBJ2-5|TRBV12-3/TRBV12-4|-|-
CASSPDKEGTQYF
TGTGCCAGCAGCCCAGACAAGGAAGGGACCCAGTACTTC
>TRBJ2-7|TRBV21-1|-|-
CASRGGYQREGLNEQYF
TGTGCCAGCAGAGGGGGGTACCAGCGGGAGGGCCTGAACGAGCAGTACTTC
>TRBJ2-4|TRBV15|TRBD1|-
CATSRGGQGGILEQYF
TGTGCCACCAGCAGGGGTGGACAGGGGGGTATTTTGGAGCAGTACTTC
>TRBJ2-5|TRBV9|TRBD2|-
CASSYLPGLAGVEQYF
TGTGCCAGCAGTTACCTCCCGGGACTAGCGGGGGTAGAGCAGTACTTC
>TRBJ2-5|TRBV14|-|-
CASSQGSRPETQYF
TGTGCCAGCAGCCAGGGATCTCGGCCAGAGACCCAGTACTTC
>TRBJ1-5|TRBV4-1|TRBD1|-
CASSQGTGGYQPQHF
TGCGCCAGCAGCCAAGGGACAGGGGGATATCAGCCCCAGCATTTT
>TRBJ2-1|TRBV5-1|TRBD2|-
CASSYGLAGVNEQFF
TGCGCCAGCAGCTACGGACTAGCGGGGGTTAATGAGCAGTTCTTC
>TRBJ2-6|TRBV28|-|many
CASSGSGANVLTF
TGTGCCAGCAGTGGCTCTGGGGCCAACGTCCTGACTTTC
>TRBJ2-5|TRBV28|TRBD2|-
CASSLRGTSGRSGETQYF
TGTGCCAGCAGTTTGCGGGGGACTAGCGGGAGGTCTGGAGAGACCCAGTACTTC